In its sample, the clone carrying this T cell receptor beta chain was seen once. This sample was taken from a study of blood T cell repertoires in COVID-19. Study as a whole: Spain, Italy and the United States supplied samples that represented acute and convalescent COVID-19.

Profiled with immunoSEQ multiplex PCR; TCRdb holds only in-frame clones, not every one. The sample holds under 150,000 clones, about 86% seen once. CDR1 ENHRY and CDR2 SYGVKD come from the germline V gene. The trim removed 9 bases at V and 5 bases at J, leaving 9 bases unmatched. The CDR3 has 14 residues. The V and J genes are TRBV10-3 and TRBJ1-1; TRBD1 matches 10 bases. The specimen sequenced was peripheral blood. The sequence was obtained from a woman aged 55-75 years with acute or convalescent COVID-19. Here the CDR3 DNA reads TGTGCCATTGCGGCGGGGACAGGGGAGACTGAAGCTTTCTTT. Protein: CAIAAGTGETEAFF.